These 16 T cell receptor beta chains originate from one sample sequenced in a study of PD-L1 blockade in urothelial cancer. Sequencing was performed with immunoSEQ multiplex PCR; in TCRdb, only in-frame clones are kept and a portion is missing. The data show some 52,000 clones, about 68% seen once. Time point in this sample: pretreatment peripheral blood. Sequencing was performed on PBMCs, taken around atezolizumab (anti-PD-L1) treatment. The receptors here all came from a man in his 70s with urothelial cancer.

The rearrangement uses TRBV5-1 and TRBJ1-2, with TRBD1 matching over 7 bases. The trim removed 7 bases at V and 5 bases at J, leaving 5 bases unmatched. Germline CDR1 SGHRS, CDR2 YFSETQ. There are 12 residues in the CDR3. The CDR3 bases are TGCGCCAGCTCACACAGGGGATATGGCTACACCTTC. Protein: CASSHRGYGYTF.

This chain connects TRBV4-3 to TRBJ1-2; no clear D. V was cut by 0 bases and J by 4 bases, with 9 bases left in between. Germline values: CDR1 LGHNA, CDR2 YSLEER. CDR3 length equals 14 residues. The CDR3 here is CASSQDEGSYGYTF. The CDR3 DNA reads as TGCGCCAGCAGCCAAGATGAGGGATCCTATGGCTACACCTTC.

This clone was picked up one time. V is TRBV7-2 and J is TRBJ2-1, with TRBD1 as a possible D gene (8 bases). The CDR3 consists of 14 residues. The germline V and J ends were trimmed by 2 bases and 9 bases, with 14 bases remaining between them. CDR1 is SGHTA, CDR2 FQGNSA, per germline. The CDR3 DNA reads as TGTGCCAGCAGCTTACGGACAGGGAGGGCTGAGCAGTTCTTC. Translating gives CASSLRTGRAEQFF.

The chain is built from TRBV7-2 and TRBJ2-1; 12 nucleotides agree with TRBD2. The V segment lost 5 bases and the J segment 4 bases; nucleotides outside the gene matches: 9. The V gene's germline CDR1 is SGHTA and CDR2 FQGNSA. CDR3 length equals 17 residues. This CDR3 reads CASSQMPGLAGYNEQFF. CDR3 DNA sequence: TGTGCCAGCAGCCAAATGCCGGGACTAGCGGGTTACAATGAGCAGTTCTTC.

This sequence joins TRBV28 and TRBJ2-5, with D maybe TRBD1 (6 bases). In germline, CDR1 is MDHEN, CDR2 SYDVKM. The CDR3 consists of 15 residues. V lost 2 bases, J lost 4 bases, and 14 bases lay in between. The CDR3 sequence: CASSLRGGNRETQYF. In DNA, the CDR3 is TGTGCCAGCAGTTTAAGAGGGGGAAATCGAGAGACCCAGTACTTC.

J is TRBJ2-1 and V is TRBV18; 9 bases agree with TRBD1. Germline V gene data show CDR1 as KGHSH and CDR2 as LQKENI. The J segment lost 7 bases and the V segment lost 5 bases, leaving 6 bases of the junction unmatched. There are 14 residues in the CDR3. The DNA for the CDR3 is TGTGCCAGCTCAGTGACAGGGGGTAGAAATGAGCAGTTCTTC. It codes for CASSVTGGRNEQFF.

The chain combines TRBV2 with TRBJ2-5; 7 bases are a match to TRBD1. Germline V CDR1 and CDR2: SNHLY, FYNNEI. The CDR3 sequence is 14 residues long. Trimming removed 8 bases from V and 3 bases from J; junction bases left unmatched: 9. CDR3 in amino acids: CASRLSGTEETQYF. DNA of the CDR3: TGTGCCAGCCGGTTGTCCGGGACAGAAGAGACCCAGTACTTC.

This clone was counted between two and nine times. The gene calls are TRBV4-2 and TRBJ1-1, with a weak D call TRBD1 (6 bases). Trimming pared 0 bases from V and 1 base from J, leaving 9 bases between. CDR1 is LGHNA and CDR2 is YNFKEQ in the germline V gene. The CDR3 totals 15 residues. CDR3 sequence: CASSQDSRGNTEAFF. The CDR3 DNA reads TGTGCCAGCAGCCAAGATTCCAGGGGGAACACTGAAGCTTTCTTT.

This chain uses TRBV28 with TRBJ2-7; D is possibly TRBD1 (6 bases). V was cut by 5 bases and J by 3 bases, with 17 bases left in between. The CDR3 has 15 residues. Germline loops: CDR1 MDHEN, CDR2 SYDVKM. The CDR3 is CASSHAGDLSYEQYF. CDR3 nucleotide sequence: TGTGCCAGCAGTCACGCAGGGGATTTGAGCTACGAGCAGTACTTC.

The CDR3 nucleotides read TGTGCCAGCAGCTTTTGGACTAGCGGGGTATACGAGCAGTACTTC. Translated, it gives CASSFWTSGVYEQYF. The chain is built from TRBV7-2 and TRBJ2-7; 12 bases are shared with TRBD2. CDR3 length: 15 residues. Germline V gene lookup returns CDR1 SGHTA and CDR2 FQGNSA. V trimming: 3 bases; J trimming: 4 bases; junction bases outside the gene matches: 4. Full variable domain (remainder filled in from reference TRBV7-2 and TRBJ2-7): GAGVSQSPSNKVTEKGKDVELRCDPISGHTALYWYRQSLGQGLEFLIYFQGNSAPDKSGLPSDRFSAERTGGSVSTLTIQRTQQEDSAVYLCASSFWTSGVYEQYFGPGTRLTVT.

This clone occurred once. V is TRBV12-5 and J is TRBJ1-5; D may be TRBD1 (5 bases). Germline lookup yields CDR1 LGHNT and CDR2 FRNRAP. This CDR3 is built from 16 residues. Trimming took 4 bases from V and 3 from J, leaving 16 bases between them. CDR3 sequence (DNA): TGTGCTAGTGGTTCGGGCTTGCTAGGGGCCAATCAGCCCCAGCATTTT. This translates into CASGSGLLGANQPQHF.

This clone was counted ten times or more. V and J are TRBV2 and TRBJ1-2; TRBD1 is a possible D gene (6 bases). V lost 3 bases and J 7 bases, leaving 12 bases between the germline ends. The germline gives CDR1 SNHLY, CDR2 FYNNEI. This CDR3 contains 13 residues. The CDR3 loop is CASSDTGPPGYTF. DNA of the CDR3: TGTGCCAGCAGTGATACAGGGCCGCCTGGCTACACCTTC.

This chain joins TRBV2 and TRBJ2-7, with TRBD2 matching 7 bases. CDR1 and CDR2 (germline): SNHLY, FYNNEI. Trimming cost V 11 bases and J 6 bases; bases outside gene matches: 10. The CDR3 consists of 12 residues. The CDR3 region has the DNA TGTGCCGGGGGGGGAACCCCGGGCGAGCAGTACTTC. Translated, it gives CAGGGTPGEQYF.

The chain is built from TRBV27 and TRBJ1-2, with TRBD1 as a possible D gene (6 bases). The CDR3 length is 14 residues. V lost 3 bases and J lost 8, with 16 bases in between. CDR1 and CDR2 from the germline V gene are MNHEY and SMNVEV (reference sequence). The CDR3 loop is CASSLGQSPRGYTF. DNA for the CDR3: TGTGCCAGCAGTTTGGGACAATCCCCCCGCGGCTACACCTTC.

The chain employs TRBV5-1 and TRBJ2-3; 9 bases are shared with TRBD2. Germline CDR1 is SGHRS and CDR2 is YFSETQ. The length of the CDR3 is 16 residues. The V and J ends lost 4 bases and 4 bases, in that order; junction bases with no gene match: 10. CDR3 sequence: CASSPDGLASPDTQYF. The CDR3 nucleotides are TGCGCCAGCAGCCCTGACGGACTAGCGAGCCCAGATACGCAGTATTTT.

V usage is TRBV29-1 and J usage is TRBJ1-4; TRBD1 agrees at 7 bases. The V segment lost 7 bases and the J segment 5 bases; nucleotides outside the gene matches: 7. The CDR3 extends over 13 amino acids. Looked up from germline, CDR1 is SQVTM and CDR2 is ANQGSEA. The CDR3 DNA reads TGCAGCGCCAACAGGGGCCCAAATGAAAAACTGTTTTTT. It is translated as CSANRGPNEKLFF.